Below are 9 T cell receptor beta chains sequenced from a single sample in a study of beta chain features in type 1 diabetes. Notes on the study in general: Moderate but significant shortening of TCRB CDR3s was recorded in all four CD4+ subsets from Type 1 diabetes patients.

No cognate antigen is known for these TCRs. Investigators reverse transcribed all isolated RNA, so they sequenced expressed TCRB transcripts. Method: immunoSEQ multiplex PCR; TCRdb's copy keeps in-frame clones and lacks some. The sample comprises 600,000 to 700,000 clones, roughly 13% of which are singletons, and approximately 0.022% rests with the top ten. What was sequenced was naive CD4+ T cells from blood. The receptors derive from a young man with type 1 diabetes.

This clone appeared a few times. This rearrangement joins TRBV28 to TRBJ1-2; the D gene is possibly TRBD1 (5 bases). CDR3 length: 15 amino acids. CDR1 MDHEN and CDR2 SYDVKM come from the germline V gene. Trimming removed 3 bases at V and 0 bases at J, with 11 bases between. CDR3 amino acids: CASSFRGDPNYGYTF. CDR3 nucleotides: TGTGCCAGCAGTTTTCGCGGGGACCCTAACTATGGCTACACCTTC.

This clone was found a few times. The chain recombines TRBV29-1 with TRBJ2-3; either TRBD1 or TRBD2 may fit D (7 bases each). The germline CDR1 and CDR2 sequences are SQVTM and ANQGSEA. The CDR3 is made up of 14 amino acids. Trimming took off 7 bases at V and 4 bases at J, with 18 bases between the two ends. CDR3 protein: CSAGGGGSADTQYF. CDR3 in DNA: TGCAGCGCGGGGGGAGGGGGCAGCGCAGATACGCAGTATTTT.

The table lists this clone with a few counts. This chain connects TRBV5-1 to TRBJ1-1; maybe TRBD1 (5 bases). Germline loops: CDR1 SGHRS, CDR2 YFSETQ. There are 15 residues in the CDR3. Deletions cut 1 base from V and 3 bases from J, with 13 bases between. The chain's CDR3 is CASSLLAGRYTEAFF. Written as DNA, the CDR3 is TGCGCCAGCAGCTTGTTAGCGGGACGGTACACTGAAGCTTTCTTT.

The rearrangement joins TRBV29-1 to TRBJ2-3; D gene unclear. The CDR3 is 8 residues long. CDR1 is SQVTM, CDR2 ANQGSEA, per germline. V lost 8 bases and J 11 bases, leaving 8 bases between the germline ends. CDR3 in DNA: TGCAGCCCTCTGGGGCAGTATTTT. Translation gives CSPLGQYF.

The table lists this clone with a few counts. The rearrangement uses TRBV6-5 and TRBJ2-2; 7 bases fit TRBD1. This CDR3 contains 15 residues. The germline V gene encodes CDR1 MNHEY and CDR2 SVGAGI. Losses at the gene ends were 7 bases for V and 6 bases for J; bases not matched to a gene: 11. CDR3 coding DNA: TGTGCCAGCACCAACCAAGGGGGCTATCCCGGGGAGCTGTTTTTT. As protein: CASTNQGGYPGELFF.

CDR3 DNA: TGTGCCACCAGCAGATCGCTAGGAACCTACGAGCAGTACTTC. This gives the protein CATSRSLGTYEQYF. The rearrangement joins TRBV15 to TRBJ2-7, with unresolved D. The CDR3 contains 14 residues. Trimming cost V 2 bases and J 2 bases, with 10 bases left between them. Germline-derived CDR1 and CDR2 are LNHNV and YYDKDF (reference sequence).

This clone appeared a few times. The genes are TRBV30 and TRBJ1-2; D might be TRBD1 (6 bases). Germline V gives CDR1 GTSNPN, CDR2 SVGIG (reference sequence). Trimming removed 3 bases from V and 8 bases from J, with 13 bases in between. The CDR3 is 12 amino acids. This CDR3 reads CAWRQGWAGYTF. CDR3 nucleotide sequence: TGTGCCTGGAGACAGGGATGGGCAGGCTACACCTTC.

This clone was seen more than once but under ten times. The rearrangement links TRBV6-6 to TRBJ2-7; D is ambiguous. This CDR3 spans 14 amino acids. Trimming stripped 4 bases from V and 7 bases from J, with 17 bases between. Germline V CDR1 and CDR2: MNHNY, SVGAGI (reference sequence). CDR3 in amino acids: CASSSGPAAREQYF. As DNA, the CDR3 is TGTGCCAGCAGTTCCGGACCCGCGGCACGAGAGCAGTACTTC.

This clone was observed a few times. This sequence joins TRBV30 and TRBJ1-3; D call uncertain. The ends were cut back, 4 bases at V and 1 base at J, with 11 bases in the middle. Germline assignment: CDR1 GTSNPN and CDR2 SVGIG (reference sequence). This CDR3 contains 14 residues. The CDR3 here is CAWTLAGSGNTIYF. CDR3 DNA: TGTGCCTGGACCCTGGCGGGGTCTGGAAACACCATATATTTT.